This entry lists 10 T cell receptor beta chains sequenced from one sample in a study of CD8+CD57+ T cells in acquired aplastic anemia. Genomic DNA was employed as the template in profiling TCR beta VDJ and CDR3. TCRdb processed the reads anew with MiXCR; each CDR3 protein has one entry. This table has 400,000 to 500,000 distinct CDR3 sequences, roughly 68% appearing once. Source material: sorted CD4+, CD8+, or CD8+CD57+ T cells (not recorded which) from PBMCs. These receptors all stem from a human donor in good health, serving as a control.

V gene TRBV11-2 combines with J gene TRBJ2-7; D remains ambiguous. Germline lookup yields CDR1 SGHAT and CDR2 FQNNGV. The CDR3 runs to 15 residues. V gave up 3 bases and J gave up 3 bases, with 15 bases separating them. The CDR3 nucleotides are TGTGCCAGCAGCTTGTTGGGTCCCGACAACTACGAGCAGTACTTC. It is translated as CASSLLGPDNYEQYF.

On this clonotype itself: The germline gene is not matched at one end of the junction; a read error may be the cause. The rearrangement links TRBV19 to TRBJ2-7; TRBD1 aligns across 8 bases. Germline V gene lookup returns CDR1 LNHDA and CDR2 SQIVND (reference sequence). The CDR3 consists of 14 residues. The CDR3, as DNA: TGTGCCAGCAGCGTCGCGGGACAGGCCTATGAGCAGTTTTTT. The encoded protein is CASSVAGQAYEQFF.

The rearrangement links TRBV9 to TRBJ2-1; TRBD2 matches 12 bases. The germline V gene encodes CDR1 SGDLS and CDR2 YYNGEE. The CDR3 covers 21 residues. The junction had 18 bases not matched to a gene; V was cut back by 0 bases and J by 5 bases. DNA of the CDR3: TGTGCCAGCAGCGTAGTCAGGCTAGCGGGGGGGGGGGCGGTAAGACACAATGAGCAGTTCTTC. Protein: CASSVVRLAGGGAVRHNEQFF.

The genes are TRBV20-1 and TRBJ2-3; the D is unclear. The CDR3 has 14 residues. V was pared by 5 bases and J by 10 bases, with 22 bases between. Looked up from germline, CDR1 is DFQATT and CDR2 is SNEGSKA (reference sequence). CDR3: CSAAQPAPTNAQYF. For the CDR3, the DNA is TGCAGTGCTGCTCAGCCGGCCCCGACCAATGCGCAGTATTTT.

Points on this clonotype: At one end the junction does not follow the germline gene, possibly because of a read error. V and J are TRBV5-1 and TRBJ2-5, with D tentatively TRBD1 or TRBD2 (5 bases each). This CDR3 region has 16 residues. Germline CDR1 reads SGHRS; CDR2 reads YFSETQ. CDR3 nucleotides: TGTGCCAGCAGCGTGGCGGGCGGTGGGGGCCAAGAGACCCAGTACTTC. Encoded protein: CASSVAGGGGQETQYF.

This clonotype was counted ten times or more. The chain links TRBV19 to TRBJ2-3; 8 bases fit TRBD1. Germline CDR1 LNHDA, CDR2 SQIVND (reference sequence). The CDR3 sequence is 14 residues long. V dropped 7 bases and J dropped 1; count of bases not matched to a gene: 4. CDR3 region: CASKADRGTDTQYF. CDR3 DNA: TGTGCCAGTAAAGCGGACAGGGGCACAGATACGCAGTATTTT.

As to this clonotype: This likely comes from a read error, as the CDR3 has no conserved phenylalanine or tryptophan at its end. V is TRBV7-3 and J is TRBJ1-2, with D unclear. The CDR3 is 12 residues long. Germline V gene data show CDR1 as SGHTA and CDR2 as FQGTGA. V was shortened by 6 bases and J by 4 bases, with 9 bases between the two germline ends. CDR3 amino acids: CASSEQTYGYTS. The CDR3 coding sequence is TGTGCCAGCAGTGAACAGACCTATGGCTACACCTCC.

In its sample, this clonotype was seen many times. The V and J genes are TRBV6-5 and TRBJ1-1; possibly TRBD1 for D (6 bases). The CDR3 spans 17 residues. Per the germline V gene, CDR1 is MNHEY and CDR2 is SVGAGI. Trimming removed 0 bases from V and 5 bases from J, with 19 bases in between. CDR3 region: CASSYSILEGDVTEAFF. DNA of the CDR3: TGTGCCAGCAGTTACTCGATCCTTGAGGGGGATGTAACTGAAGCTTTCTTT.

The V gene is TRBV20-1, the J gene TRBJ1-6; 7 nucleotides line up with TRBD1. There are 15 residues in the CDR3. CDR1 is DFQATT, CDR2 SNEGSKA, per germline (reference sequence). J gave up 5 bases and V 5 bases, and 9 bases lay outside the gene matches. This chain's CDR3 is CSAVDRVVNNSPLHF. CDR3 bases: TGCAGTGCTGTAGACAGGGTGGTTAATAATTCACCCCTCCACTTT.

As regards this clonotype: Relative to the germline gene, one junction end is altered; a read error may explain this. The J gene is TRBJ2-5, the V gene TRBV7-9; D is possibly TRBD2 (6 bases). The CDR3 loop spans 14 amino acids. The V gene's germline CDR1 is SEHNR and CDR2 FQNEAQ (reference sequence). In nucleotides, the CDR3 is TGTGCCAGCACGGGGAGGAGACCCAGTGCTTCGGGCCACTTC. As protein: CASTGRRPSASGHF.